This passage covers 23 T cell receptor beta chains from one sample sequenced in a study of blood T cell repertoires in COVID-19. TCRdb's copy holds only in-frame clones and misses some; the assay was immunoSEQ multiplex PCR. The repertoire holds approximately 250,000 clones, with 85% to 90% as singletons. The sample consisted of PBMCs or T cells enriched from blood (not recorded which). These receptors were taken from a woman in her fifties or sixties in a cohort exposed to, infected with or recovered from COVID-19 (not recorded which).

The chain uses TRBV10-1 and TRBJ1-4, with D hard to call. V was pared by 2 bases and J by 4 bases, with 20 bases between. Germline V lookup: CDR1 WNHNN, CDR2 SYGVQD (reference sequence). The CDR3 extends over 18 amino acids. In nucleotides, the CDR3 is TGCGCCAGCAGTGAGCGGTCTGTGAGGGCTAAGGATAATGAAAAACTGTTTTTT. Its translation: CASSERSVRAKDNEKLFF.

V is TRBV15 and J is TRBJ2-2, with D perhaps matching TRBD1 (6 bases). The CDR3 extends over 16 amino acids. Germline V lookup: CDR1 LNHNV, CDR2 YYDKDF (reference sequence). The germline V and J ends were trimmed by 1 base and 6 bases, with 15 bases remaining between them. CDR3 in DNA: TGTGCCACCAGCAGAGGGGCAGGGGCCCGCTCCGGGGAGCTGTTTTTT. Translation: CATSRGAGARSGELFF.

This clone was observed a few times. This chain joins TRBV28 and TRBJ1-2; D may be TRBD1 (5 bases). Between the trimmed V and J ends, which lost 5 bases and 6 bases, there was a span of 13 bases. Germline CDR1 MDHEN, CDR2 SYDVKM. This CDR3 is 13 amino acids long. As DNA, the CDR3 is TGTGCCAGCAGTCCGCAGGGTTATAATGGCTACACCTTC. Translation gives CASSPQGYNGYTF.

This chain joins TRBV5-4 and TRBJ2-7; the match to TRBD1 covers 7 bases. CDR1 SGHNT and CDR2 YYREEE come from the germline V gene (reference sequence). CDR3 length: 13 residues. V was pared by 4 bases and J by 3 bases, with 4 bases of the junction left unmatched. CDR3 in amino acids: CASSRGQSYEQYF. The CDR3 DNA reads TGTGCCAGCAGCAGGGGACAGAGCTACGAGCAGTACTTC.

CDR3 amino acids: CASSLRLASSEGETQYF. In DNA form, the CDR3 reads TGTGCCAGCAGCTTGAGACTAGCGTCATCCGAAGGGGAGACCCAGTACTTC. The chain combines TRBV7-2 with TRBJ2-5, with 8 bases matching TRBD2. The CDR3 is 17 residues long. Germline loops: CDR1 SGHTA, CDR2 FQGNSA. The junction had 14 bases not matched to a gene; V was cut back by 3 bases and J by 5 bases. The complete variable domain, with remaining parts taken from reference TRBV7-2 and TRBJ2-5, reads GAGVSQSPSNKVTEKGKDVELRCDPISGHTALYWYRQSLGQGLEFLIYFQGNSAPDKSGLPSDRFSAERTGGSVSTLTIQRTQQEDSAVYLCASSLRLASSEGETQYFGPGTRLLVL.

The gene calls are TRBV24-1 and TRBJ2-3; weak D call: TRBD1 (5 bases). Germline V gene data show CDR1 as KGHDR and CDR2 as SFDVKD. CDR3 length equals 15 residues. The V and J ends lost 3 bases and 4 bases respectively, with 13 bases between them. The DNA for the CDR3 is TGTGCCACCAGTGATGCCAGGGTGGTGCCAGATACGCAGTATTTT. Its translation is CATSDARVVPDTQYF.

The chain has TRBV11-2 and TRBJ1-5, with TRBD1 matching 7 bases. This CDR3 spans 15 amino acids. Germline loops: CDR1 SGHAT, CDR2 FQNNGV. Unmatched junction bases numbered 13, after V lost 7 bases and J lost 7 bases. CDR3 DNA sequence: TGTGCCAGCAACCGAGACAGGGCAGGTAGGCAGCCCCAGCATTTT. This translates into CASNRDRAGRQPQHF.

V and J are TRBV6-5 and TRBJ2-1, with D perhaps matching TRBD1 (6 bases). Between the trimmed V and J ends, which lost 2 bases and 7 bases, there was a span of 12 bases. CDR3 length: 14 residues. CDR1 and CDR2 (germline): MNHEY, SVGAGI. CDR3 sequence reads: CASSYSKGENEQFF. CDR3 DNA: TGTGCCAGCAGTTACAGCAAGGGGGAGAATGAGCAGTTCTTC.

The V and J genes are TRBV10-2 and TRBJ2-7; TRBD1 matches 9 bases. J lost 7 bases, V lost 6 bases, and 4 bases had no gene match. The CDR3 runs 12 residues. Germline V gives CDR1 WSHSY, CDR2 SAAADI. The CDR3 coding sequence is TGCGCCAGCAGGAACAGGGGGCAGGAGCAGTACTTC. Translating it yields CASRNRGQEQYF.

The chain couples TRBV4-1 to TRBJ2-5, with 7 nucleotides matching TRBD2. V lost 1 base, J lost 5 bases, and 7 bases stayed unmatched. Germline lookup yields CDR1 MGHRA and CDR2 YSYEKL. The CDR3 spans 15 residues. The CDR3 bases are TGCGCCAGCAGCCAAGGGGGGACTACGATGGAGACCCAGTACTTC. Its protein product is CASSQGGTTMETQYF.

This clone has just a few counts. This chain uses TRBV7-9 with TRBJ2-3; 7 bases match TRBD2. The ends lost 0 bases at V and 0 bases at J; junction bases unmatched: 0. CDR1 and CDR2 (germline): SEHNR, FQNEAQ (reference sequence). This CDR3 is 15 amino acids long. The DNA for the CDR3 is TGTGCCAGCAGCTTAGCTAGCGGGAGCACAGATACGCAGTATTTT. Translating gives CASSLASGSTDTQYF.

This chain joins TRBV28 and TRBJ1-2; 8 nucleotides match TRBD1. Per the germline V gene, CDR1 is MDHEN and CDR2 is SYDVKM. V lost 6 bases and J lost 4; bases outside the gene matches: 10. This CDR3 has 15 residues. The CDR3 coding sequence is TGTGCCAGCAGGGACAGGGCCCTGGTTTCCTATGGCTACACCTTC. Translating gives CASRDRALVSYGYTF.

The chain links TRBV27 to TRBJ2-1, with 7 bases lining up with TRBD2. The CDR3 runs 13 residues. The V segment lost 1 base and the J segment 14 bases; nucleotides outside the gene matches: 8. The germline gives CDR1 MNHEY, CDR2 SMNVEV (reference sequence). The CDR3 DNA reads as TGTGCCAGCAGTTTATTAGGTAGCGGGCAAAAGTTCTTC. Translated: CASSLLGSGQKFF.

The chain combines TRBV6-1 with TRBJ1-6, with 7 positions matching TRBD1. The CDR3 loop spans 16 amino acids. Germline lookup yields CDR1 MNHNS and CDR2 SASEGT. The V gene end was trimmed by 0 bases and the J gene end by 14 bases; junction bases not matched to a gene: 13. The CDR3 nucleotides are TGTGCCAGCAGTGAAGCCCCTGGACAGGCCCGGCCCTCCCTCCACTTT. Encoded protein: CASSEAPGQARPSLHF.

The V gene is TRBV7-9, the J gene TRBJ2-2; D possibly corresponds to TRBD2 (6 bases). Looked up from germline, CDR1 is SEHNR and CDR2 is FQNEAQ (reference sequence). V dropped 7 bases and J dropped 4 bases, with 16 bases sitting between them. CDR3 length: 15 amino acids. The CDR3 DNA is TGTGCCAGCATCGTAGGAGGGGATACCACCGGGGAGCTGTTTTTT. Translating it yields CASIVGGDTTGELFF.

This clone was counted between two and nine times. The chain combines TRBV13 with TRBJ2-5; TRBD2 aligns across 10 bases. Trimming at V came to 1 base and at J to 4 bases, leaving 6 bases not matched to a gene. Germline CDR1 PRHDT, CDR2 FYEKMQ (reference sequence). This CDR3 is built from 16 residues. In DNA form, the CDR3 reads TGTGCCAGCAGCTTAGAGGGCCTAGCGGGAGCAGAGACCCAGTACTTC. Encoded protein: CASSLEGLAGAETQYF.

This chain links TRBV20-1 with TRBJ2-7, with no clear D. Germline-derived CDR1 and CDR2 are DFQATT and SNEGSKA (reference sequence). V dropped 3 bases and J dropped 3 bases, with 12 bases sitting between them. The length of the CDR3 is 13 residues. The CDR3 DNA reads as TGCAGTGCTAGTCGTCCGAGCGTCTACGAGCAGTACTTC. Its protein is CSASRPSVYEQYF.

The chain couples TRBV18 to TRBJ1-4, with D maybe TRBD1 (5 bases). Germline V gives CDR1 KGHSH, CDR2 LQKENI. The CDR3 loop spans 18 amino acids. V lost 2 bases and J 2 bases, leaving 18 bases between the germline ends. The CDR3 DNA reads TGTGCCAGCTCACCAACGGTTCCCGGGACTGGGACTAATGAAAAACTGTTTTTT. Encoded protein: CASSPTVPGTGTNEKLFF.

The chain links TRBV5-1 to TRBJ2-1, with 12 nucleotides matching TRBD2. Germline CDR1 reads SGHRS; CDR2 reads YFSETQ. The CDR3 length is 16 residues. The junction had 8 bases not matched to a gene; V was cut back by 3 bases and J by 7 bases. The CDR3 DNA follows: TGCGCCAGCAGCTACACTAGCGGGAGGATAGAGAATGAGCAGTTCTTC. Its translation is CASSYTSGRIENEQFF.

The chain couples TRBV12-3 or TRBV12-4 to TRBJ1-1; 7 positions match TRBD1. V dropped 2 bases and J dropped 4; count of bases not matched to a gene: 1. The CDR3 consists of 13 residues. The CDR3 reads CASSLQGGTEAFF. Written as DNA, the CDR3 is TGTGCCAGCAGTTTACAGGGGGGCACTGAAGCTTTCTTT.

The genes are TRBV7-3 and TRBJ2-3; D might be TRBD1 (6 bases). V lost 5 bases, J lost 0 bases, and 9 bases lay in between. Germline assignment: CDR1 SGHTA and CDR2 FQGTGA. This CDR3 spans 14 amino acids. Written as DNA, the CDR3 is TGTGCCAGCAGCCCCGGACAGAGCACAGATACGCAGTATTTT. This codes for CASSPGQSTDTQYF.

This rearrangement joins TRBV28 to TRBJ2-7; tentatively, D is TRBD2 (5 bases). Germline CDR1 is MDHEN and CDR2 is SYDVKM. CDR3 length: 16 amino acids. V gave up 3 bases and J gave up 2 bases, with 17 bases separating them. The CDR3 bases are TGTGCCAGCAGTTTCCATGTAGGGAGAGGAACCTACGAGCAGTACTTC. This sequence encodes CASSFHVGRGTYEQYF.

This chain links TRBV10-2 with TRBJ2-7; no reliable D call. From germline, CDR1 is WSHSY and CDR2 SAAADI. The CDR3 length is 14 residues. Trimming cost V 7 bases and J 2 bases, with 15 bases left between them. This CDR3 reads CASTSYRRTYEQYF. CDR3 bases: TGCGCCAGCACATCATACCGGAGAACCTACGAGCAGTACTTC.